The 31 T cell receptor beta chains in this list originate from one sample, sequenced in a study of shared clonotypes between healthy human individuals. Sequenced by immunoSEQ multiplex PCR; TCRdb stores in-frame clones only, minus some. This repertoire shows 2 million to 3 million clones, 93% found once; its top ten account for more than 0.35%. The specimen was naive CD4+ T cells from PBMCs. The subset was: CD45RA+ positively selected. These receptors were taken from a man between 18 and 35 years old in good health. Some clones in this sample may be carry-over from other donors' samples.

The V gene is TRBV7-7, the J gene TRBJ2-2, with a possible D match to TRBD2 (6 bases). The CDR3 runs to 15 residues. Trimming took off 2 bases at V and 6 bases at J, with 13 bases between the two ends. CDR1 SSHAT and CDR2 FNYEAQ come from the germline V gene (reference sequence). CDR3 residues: CASSLSGLMSGELFF. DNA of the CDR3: TGTGCCAGCAGCTTATCGGGACTGATGTCCGGGGAGCTGTTTTTT.

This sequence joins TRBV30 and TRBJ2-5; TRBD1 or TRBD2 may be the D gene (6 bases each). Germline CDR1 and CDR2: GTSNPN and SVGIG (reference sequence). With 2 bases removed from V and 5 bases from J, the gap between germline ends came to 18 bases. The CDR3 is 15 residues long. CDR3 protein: CAWSRKGGVLETQYF. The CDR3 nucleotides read TGTGCCTGGAGTAGGAAGGGGGGCGTTCTGGAGACCCAGTACTTC.

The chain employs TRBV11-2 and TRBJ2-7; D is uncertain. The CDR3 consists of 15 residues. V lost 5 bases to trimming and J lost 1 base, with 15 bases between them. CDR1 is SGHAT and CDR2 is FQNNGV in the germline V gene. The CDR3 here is CASSPSSRRSYEQYF. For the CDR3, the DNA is TGTGCCAGCAGCCCCAGCTCGCGGAGATCCTACGAGCAGTACTTC.

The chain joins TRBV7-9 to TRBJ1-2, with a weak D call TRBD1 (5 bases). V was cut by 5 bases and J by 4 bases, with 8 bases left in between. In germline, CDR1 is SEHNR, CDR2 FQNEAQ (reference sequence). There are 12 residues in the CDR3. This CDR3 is CASSTGAYGYTF. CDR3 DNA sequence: TGTGCCAGCAGCACCGGGGCCTATGGCTACACCTTC.

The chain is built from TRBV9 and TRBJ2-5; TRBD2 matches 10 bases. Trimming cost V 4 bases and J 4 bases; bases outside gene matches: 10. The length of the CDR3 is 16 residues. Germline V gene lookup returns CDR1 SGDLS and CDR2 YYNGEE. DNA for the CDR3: TGTGCCAGCAGCACAACTAGCGGGATATTGGGAGAGACCCAGTACTTC. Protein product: CASSTTSGILGETQYF.

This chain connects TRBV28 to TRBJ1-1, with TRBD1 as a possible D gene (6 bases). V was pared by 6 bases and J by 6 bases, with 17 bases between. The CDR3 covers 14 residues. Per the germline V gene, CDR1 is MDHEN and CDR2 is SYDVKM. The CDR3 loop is CASRSVRGPAEAFF. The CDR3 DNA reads TGTGCCAGCAGGTCAGTCCGGGGGCCCGCTGAAGCTTTCTTT.

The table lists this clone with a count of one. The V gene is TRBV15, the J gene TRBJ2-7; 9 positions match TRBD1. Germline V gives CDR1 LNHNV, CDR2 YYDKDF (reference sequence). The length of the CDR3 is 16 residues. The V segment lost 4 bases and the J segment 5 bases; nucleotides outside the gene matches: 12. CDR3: CATSTDRDRVWHEQYF. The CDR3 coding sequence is TGTGCCACCAGCACCGACCGGGACAGGGTTTGGCACGAGCAGTACTTC.

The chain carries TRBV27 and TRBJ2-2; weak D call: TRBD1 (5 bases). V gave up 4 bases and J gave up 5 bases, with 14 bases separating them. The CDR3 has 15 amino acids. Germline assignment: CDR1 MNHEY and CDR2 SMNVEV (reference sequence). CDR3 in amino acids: CASSSPAGRTGELFF. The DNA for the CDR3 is TGTGCCAGCAGTTCCCCAGCAGGGCGGACCGGGGAGCTGTTTTTT.

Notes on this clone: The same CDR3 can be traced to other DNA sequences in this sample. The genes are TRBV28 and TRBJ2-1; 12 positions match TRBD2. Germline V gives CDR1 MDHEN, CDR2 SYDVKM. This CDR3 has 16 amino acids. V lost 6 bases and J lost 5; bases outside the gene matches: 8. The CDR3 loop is CASSRRLAGVHNEQFF. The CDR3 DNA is TGTGCCAGCAGCCGCAGACTAGCGGGAGTCCACAATGAGCAGTTCTTC.

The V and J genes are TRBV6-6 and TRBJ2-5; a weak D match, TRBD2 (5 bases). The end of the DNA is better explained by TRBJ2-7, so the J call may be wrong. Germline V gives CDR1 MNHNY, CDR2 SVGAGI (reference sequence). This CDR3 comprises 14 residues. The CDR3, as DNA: TGTGCCAGCAGTTACTTAGCGTTGAACCACGAGCAGTACTTC. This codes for CASSYLALNHEQYF.

CDR3 in DNA: TGCGCCAGCAGCTTTGATAGGGGCGGCCCCGGGGCCCAGTACTTC. Amino acid sequence: CASSFDRGGPGAQYF. V usage is TRBV5-1 and J usage is TRBJ2-5; tentatively, D is TRBD1 or TRBD2 (5 bases each). This CDR3 region has 15 residues. Trimming took 2 bases from V and 9 from J, leaving 20 bases between them. Germline V gene lookup returns CDR1 SGHRS and CDR2 YFSETQ. Complete variable domain (other parts from reference TRBV5-1 and TRBJ2-5): KAGVTQTPRYLIKTRGQQVTLSCSPISGHRSVSWYQQTPGQGLQFLFEYFSETQRNKGNFPGRFSGRQFSNSRSEMNVSTLELGDSALYLCASSFDRGGPGAQYFGPGTRLLVL.

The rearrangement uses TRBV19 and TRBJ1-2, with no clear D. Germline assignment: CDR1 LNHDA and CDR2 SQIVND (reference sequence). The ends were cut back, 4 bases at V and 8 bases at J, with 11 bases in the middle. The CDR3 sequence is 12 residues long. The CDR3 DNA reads TGTGCCAGTAGTACGGCAGTACGGGGCTACACCTTC. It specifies CASSTAVRGYTF. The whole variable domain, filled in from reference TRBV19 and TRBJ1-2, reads DGGITQSPKYLFRKEGQNVTLSCEQNLNHDAMYWYRQDPGQGLRLIYYSQIVNDFQKGDIAEGYSVSREKKESFPLTVTSAQKNPTAFYLCASSTAVRGYTFGSGTRLTVV.

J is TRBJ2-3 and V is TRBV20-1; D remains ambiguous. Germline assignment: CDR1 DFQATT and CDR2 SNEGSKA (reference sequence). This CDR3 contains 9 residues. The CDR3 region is CNPTDTQYF. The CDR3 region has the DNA TGCAACCCCACAGATACGCAGTATTTT.

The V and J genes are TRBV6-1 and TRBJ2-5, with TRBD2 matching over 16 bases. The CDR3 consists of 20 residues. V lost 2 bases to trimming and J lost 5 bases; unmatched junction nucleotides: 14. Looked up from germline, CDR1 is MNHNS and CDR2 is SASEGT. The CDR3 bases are TGTGCCAGCAGTGAAATAGCCCCGGGACTAGCGGGAGGGAAACGGGAGACCCAGTACTTC. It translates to CASSEIAPGLAGGKRETQYF.

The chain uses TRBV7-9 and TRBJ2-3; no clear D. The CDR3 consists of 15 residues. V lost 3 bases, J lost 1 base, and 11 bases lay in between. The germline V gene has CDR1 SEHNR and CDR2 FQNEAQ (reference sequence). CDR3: CASSFDGLGTDTQYF. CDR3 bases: TGTGCCAGCAGCTTCGACGGGCTCGGCACAGATACGCAGTATTTT.

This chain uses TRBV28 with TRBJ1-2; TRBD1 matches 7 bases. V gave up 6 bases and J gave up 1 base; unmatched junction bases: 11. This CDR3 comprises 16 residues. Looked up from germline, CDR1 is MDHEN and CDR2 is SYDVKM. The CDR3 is CASSNVDRPLNYGYTF. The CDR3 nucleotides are TGTGCCAGCAGCAACGTGGACAGGCCTCTTAACTATGGCTACACCTTC.

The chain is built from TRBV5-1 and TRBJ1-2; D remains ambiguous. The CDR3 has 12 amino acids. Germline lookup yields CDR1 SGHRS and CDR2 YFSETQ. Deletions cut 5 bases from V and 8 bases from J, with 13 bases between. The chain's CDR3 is CASSLDRWGYTF. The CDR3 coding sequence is TGCGCCAGCAGTCTTGATCGGTGGGGCTACACCTTC.

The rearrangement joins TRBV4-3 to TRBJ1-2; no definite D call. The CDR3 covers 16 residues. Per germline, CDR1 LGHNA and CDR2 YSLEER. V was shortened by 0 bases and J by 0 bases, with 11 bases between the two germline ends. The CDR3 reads CASSQDIIGPNYGYTF. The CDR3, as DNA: TGCGCCAGCAGCCAAGATATTATTGGGCCTAACTATGGCTACACCTTC.

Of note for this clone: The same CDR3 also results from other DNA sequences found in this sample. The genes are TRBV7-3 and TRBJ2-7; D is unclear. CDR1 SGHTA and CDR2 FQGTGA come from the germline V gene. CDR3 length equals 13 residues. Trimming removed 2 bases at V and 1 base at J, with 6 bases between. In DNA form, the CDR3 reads TGTGCCAGCAGCTTAGGTCCGTCCTACGAGCAGTACTTC. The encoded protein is CASSLGPSYEQYF.

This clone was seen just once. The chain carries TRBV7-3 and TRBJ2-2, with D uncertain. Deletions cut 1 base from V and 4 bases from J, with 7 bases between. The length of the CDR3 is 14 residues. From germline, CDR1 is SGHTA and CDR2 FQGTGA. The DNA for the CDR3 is TGTGCCAGCAGCTTAAACCTAGGCACCGGGGAGCTGTTTTTT. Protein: CASSLNLGTGELFF.

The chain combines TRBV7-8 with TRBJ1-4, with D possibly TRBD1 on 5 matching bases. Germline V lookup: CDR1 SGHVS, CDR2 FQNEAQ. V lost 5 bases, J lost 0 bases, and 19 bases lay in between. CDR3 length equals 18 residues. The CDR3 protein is CASSPRRRGWATNEKLFF. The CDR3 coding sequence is TGTGCCAGCAGCCCACGGAGGAGGGGCTGGGCAACTAATGAAAAACTGTTTTTT.

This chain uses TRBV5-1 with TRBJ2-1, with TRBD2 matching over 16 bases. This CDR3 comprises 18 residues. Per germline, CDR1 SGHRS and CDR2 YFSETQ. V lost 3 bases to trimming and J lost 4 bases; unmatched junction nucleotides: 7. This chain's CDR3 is CASSSGLAGGLGYNEQFF. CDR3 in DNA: TGCGCCAGCAGCTCGGGACTAGCGGGAGGGCTAGGGTACAATGAGCAGTTCTTC.

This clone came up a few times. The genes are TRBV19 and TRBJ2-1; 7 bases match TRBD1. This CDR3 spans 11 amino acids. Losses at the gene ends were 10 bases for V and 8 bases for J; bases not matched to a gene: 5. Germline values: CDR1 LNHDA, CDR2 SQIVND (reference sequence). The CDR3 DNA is TGTGCCACCAGACAGGGCCATGAGCAGTTCTTC. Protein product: CATRQGHEQFF.

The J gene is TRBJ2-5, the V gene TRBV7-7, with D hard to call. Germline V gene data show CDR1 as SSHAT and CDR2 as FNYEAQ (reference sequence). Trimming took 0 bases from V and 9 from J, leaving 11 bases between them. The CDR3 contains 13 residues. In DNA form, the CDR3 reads TGTGCCAGCAGCTTAGCAATTTTCGAGCCCCAGTACTTC. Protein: CASSLAIFEPQYF. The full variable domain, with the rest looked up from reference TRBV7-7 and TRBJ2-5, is GAGVSQSPRYKVTKRGQDVTLRCDPISSHATLYWYQQALGQGPEFLTYFNYEAQPDKSGLPSDRFSAERPEGSISTLTIQRTEQRDSAMYRCASSLAIFEPQYFGPGTRLLVL.

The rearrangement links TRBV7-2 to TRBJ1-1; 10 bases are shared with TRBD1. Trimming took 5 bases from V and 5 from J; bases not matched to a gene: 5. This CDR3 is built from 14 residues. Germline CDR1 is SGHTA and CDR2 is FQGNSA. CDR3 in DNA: TGTGCCAGCAGCCGCCGGACAGGGGGAACTGAAGCTTTCTTT. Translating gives CASSRRTGGTEAFF.

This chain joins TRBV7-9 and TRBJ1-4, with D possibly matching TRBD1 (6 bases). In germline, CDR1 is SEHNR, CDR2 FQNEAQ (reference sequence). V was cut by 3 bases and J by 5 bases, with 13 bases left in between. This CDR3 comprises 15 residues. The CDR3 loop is CASSLMGGENEKLFF. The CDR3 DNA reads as TGTGCCAGCAGCTTGATGGGGGGCGAGAATGAAAAACTGTTTTTT.

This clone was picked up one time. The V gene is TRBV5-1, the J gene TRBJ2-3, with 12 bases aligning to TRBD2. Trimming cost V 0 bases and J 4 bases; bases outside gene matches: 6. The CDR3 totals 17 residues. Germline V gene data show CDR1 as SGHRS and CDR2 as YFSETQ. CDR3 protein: CASSLGGLAGRPDTQYF. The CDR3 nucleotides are TGCGCCAGCAGCTTGGGGGGACTAGCGGGCCGCCCAGATACGCAGTATTTT.

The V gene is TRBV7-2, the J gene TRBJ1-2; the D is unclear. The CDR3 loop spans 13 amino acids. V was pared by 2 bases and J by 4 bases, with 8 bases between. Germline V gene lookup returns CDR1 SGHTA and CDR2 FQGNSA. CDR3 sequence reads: CASSLTYSYGYTF. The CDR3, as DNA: TGTGCCAGCAGCTTAACTTATAGCTATGGCTACACCTTC.

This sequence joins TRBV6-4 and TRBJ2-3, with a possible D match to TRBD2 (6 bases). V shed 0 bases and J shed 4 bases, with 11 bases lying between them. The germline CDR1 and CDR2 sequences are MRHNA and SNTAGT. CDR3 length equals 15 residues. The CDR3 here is CASSDSSGGPDTQYF. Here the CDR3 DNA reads TGTGCCAGCAGTGACTCTAGCGGAGGCCCAGATACGCAGTATTTT.

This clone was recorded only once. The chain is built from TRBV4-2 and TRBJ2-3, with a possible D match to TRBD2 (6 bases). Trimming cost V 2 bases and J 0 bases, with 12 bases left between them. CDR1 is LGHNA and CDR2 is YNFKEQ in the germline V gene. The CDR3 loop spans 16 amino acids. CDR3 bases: TGTGCCAGCAGCCAACGGGGAGGTACTAGCACAGATACGCAGTATTTT. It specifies CASSQRGGTSTDTQYF.

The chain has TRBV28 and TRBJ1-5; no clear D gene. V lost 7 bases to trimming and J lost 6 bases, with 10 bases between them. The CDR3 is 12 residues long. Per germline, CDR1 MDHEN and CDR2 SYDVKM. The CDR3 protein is CASTVSIQPQHF. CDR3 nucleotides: TGTGCCAGCACCGTCTCAATTCAGCCCCAGCATTTT. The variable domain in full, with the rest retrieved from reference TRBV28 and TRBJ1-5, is DVKVTQSSRYLVKRTGEKVFLECVQDMDHENMFWYRQDPGLGLRLIYFSYDVKMKEKGDIPEGYSVSREKKERFSLILESASTNQTSMYLCASTVSIQPQHFGDGTRLSIL.